The next 17 T cell receptor beta chains were all read from a single sample in a study of blood T cell repertoires in COVID-19. Assay: immunoSEQ multiplex PCR; the TCRdb copy retains only in-frame clones and omits some. Among about 400,000 clones, 70% to 90% were seen once, and the ten largest hold roughly 1.9%. Sequenced: PBMCs or T cells enriched from blood (not recorded which). These receptors all stem from a man in his forties in a cohort exposed to, infected with or recovered from COVID-19 (not recorded which).

This clone is a singleton in its sample. The chain employs TRBV5-1 and TRBJ2-3; 8 bases match TRBD2. The CDR3 is made up of 15 amino acids. The germline V gene has CDR1 SGHRS and CDR2 YFSETQ. With V trimmed by 6 bases and J by 2 bases, 8 bases remained unmatched. The CDR3 region is CASTELAANTDTQYF. The CDR3 DNA reads as TGCGCCAGCACGGAACTAGCGGCTAACACAGATACGCAGTATTTT. Based on the CDR3 plus reference TRBV5-1 and TRBJ2-3, the full variable domain is KAGVTQTPRYLIKTRGQQVTLSCSPISGHRSVSWYQQTPGQGLQFLFEYFSETQRNKGNFPGRFSGRQFSNSRSEMNVSTLELGDSALYLCASTELAANTDTQYFGPGTRLTVL.

The DNA for the CDR3 is TGTGCCAGCAGCAAACGGGAGAGGGCCTACAATGAGCAGTTCTTC. As protein: CASSKRERAYNEQFF. The gene calls are TRBV5-6 and TRBJ2-1, with D perhaps matching TRBD2 (6 bases). This CDR3 is 15 amino acids long. Per the germline V gene, CDR1 is SGHDT and CDR2 is YYEEEE. V lost 4 bases and J 2 bases, leaving 13 bases between the germline ends.

The chain recombines TRBV7-9 with TRBJ2-1; 15 bases line up with TRBD2. After removal of 4 bases from V and 2 bases from J, the junction contained 3 bases not matched to a gene. Per germline, CDR1 SEHNR and CDR2 FQNEAQ (reference sequence). The CDR3 runs to 17 residues. The CDR3 region has the DNA TGTGCCAGCAGCTCGAGGACTAGCGGGAGGGCCTACAATGAGCAGTTCTTC. Translating it yields CASSSRTSGRAYNEQFF.

This sequence joins TRBV15 and TRBJ2-7, with 8 bases that match TRBD2. After removal of 2 bases from V and 6 bases from J, the junction contained 12 bases not matched to a gene. Germline CDR1 reads LNHNV; CDR2 reads YYDKDF (reference sequence). The CDR3 is 16 residues long. CDR3 sequence: CATSRISGTSKVEQYF. The CDR3 DNA reads as TGTGCCACCAGCAGAATTAGCGGGACCTCTAAGGTCGAGCAGTACTTC. The whole variable domain, remainder taken from reference TRBV15 and TRBJ2-7, is DAMVIQNPRYQVTQFGKPVTLSCSQTLNHNVMYWYQQKSSQAPKLLFHYYDKDFNNEADTPDNFQSRRPNTSFCFLDIRSPGLGDTAMYLCATSRISGTSKVEQYFGPGTRLTVT.

Only a few counts were recorded for this clone. V is TRBV7-9 and J is TRBJ2-7; 8 nucleotides line up with TRBD1. The CDR3 runs 14 residues. Trimming cost V 5 bases and J 4 bases; bases outside gene matches: 7. Germline CDR1 reads SEHNR; CDR2 reads FQNEAQ (reference sequence). CDR3 DNA sequence: TGTGCCAGCAGCGACCGCAGGGGGCAATACGAGCAGTACTTC. This translates into CASSDRRGQYEQYF.

The chain links TRBV7-3 to TRBJ2-1, with 9 bases identical to TRBD2. Germline V gene lookup returns CDR1 SGHTA and CDR2 FQGTGA. V trimming: 6 bases; J trimming: 5 bases; junction bases outside the gene matches: 8. The CDR3 sequence is 15 residues long. In DNA form, the CDR3 reads TGTGCCAGCAGGCCTCCGGGACTAGCAAACAATGAGCAGTTCTTC. Protein product: CASRPPGLANNEQFF.

The CDR3 loop is CASCRDRNTEAFF. The CDR3 DNA is TGTGCCAGCTGCCGGGACAGGAACACTGAAGCTTTCTTT. The chain links TRBV18 to TRBJ1-1; 7 nucleotides match TRBD1. CDR1 KGHSH and CDR2 LQKENI come from the germline V gene. There are 13 residues in the CDR3. Germline trimming cut 7 bases from V and 1 base from J; bases unmatched to any gene: 3.

The chain has TRBV30 and TRBJ1-6, with TRBD1 identical over 7 bases. The CDR3 spans 13 residues. Per germline, CDR1 GTSNPN and CDR2 SVGIG (reference sequence). The ends lost 4 bases at V and 9 bases at J; junction bases unmatched: 6. CDR3 loop: CAWIPQGGSPLHF. Here the CDR3 DNA reads TGTGCCTGGATCCCGCAGGGGGGTTCACCCCTCCACTTT.

The genes are TRBV2 and TRBJ1-5; 10 bases agree with TRBD1. CDR3 length: 16 residues. Germline CDR1 reads SNHLY; CDR2 reads FYNNEI. V shed 2 bases, J shed 5 bases, and the junction held 6 bases outside the gene matches. CDR3 protein: CASSERGDRGYQPQHF. As DNA, the CDR3 is TGTGCCAGCAGTGAAAGGGGGGACAGGGGTTATCAGCCCCAGCATTTT.

The J gene is TRBJ2-5, the V gene TRBV25-1; no reliable D call. The CDR3 length is 15 residues. Trimming pared 3 bases from V and 0 bases from J, leaving 11 bases between. Germline CDR1 and CDR2: MGHDK and SYGVNS. CDR3 sequence (DNA): TGTGCCAGCAGTGATTCACGGAGATACCAAGAGACCCAGTACTTC. It yields the protein CASSDSRRYQETQYF. Filled out from reference TRBV25-1 and TRBJ2-5, the complete variable domain reads EADIYQTPRYLVIGTGKKITLECSQTMGHDKMYWYQQDPGMELHLIHYSYGVNSTEKGDLSSESTVSRIRTEHFPLTLESARPSHTSQYLCASSDSRRYQETQYFGPGTRLLVL.

The rearrangement uses TRBV21-1 and TRBJ1-5; the table assigns TRBD1, which was not confirmed against the DNA. TRBV21-1 is designated a pseudogene. The CDR3 consists of 16 residues. The DNA of the CDR3 is TGTGCCAGCAGCCCCTGGACAGGGGAAGGCAATCAGCCCCAGCATTTT. Its protein product is CASSPWTGEGNQPQHF.

This chain joins TRBV7-8 and TRBJ2-7, with D possibly being TRBD1 (5 bases). Germline CDR1 reads SGHVS; CDR2 reads FQNEAQ. V was trimmed by 0 bases and J by 3 bases, leaving 12 bases between them. The CDR3 is 15 residues long. Here the CDR3 reads CASSLAFGRGYEQYF. The CDR3 coding sequence is TGTGCCAGCAGCTTAGCCTTTGGAAGGGGCTACGAGCAGTACTTC. The full variable domain, completed using reference TRBV7-8 and TRBJ2-7, is GAGVSQSPRYKVAKRGQDVALRCDPISGHVSLFWYQQALGQGPEFLTYFQNEAQLDKSGLPSDRFFAERPEGSVSTLKIQRTQQEDSAVYLCASSLAFGRGYEQYFGPGTRLTVT.

V usage is TRBV27 and J usage is TRBJ1-2; no definite D call. The CDR3 is 14 amino acids. Germline CDR1 and CDR2: MNHEY and SMNVEV (reference sequence). The germline V and J ends were trimmed by 2 bases and 0 bases, with 7 bases remaining between them. Here the CDR3 DNA reads TGTGCCAGCAGTTTAACGGGGTCTAACTATGGCTACACCTTC. Residues: CASSLTGSNYGYTF.

The V gene is TRBV19, the J gene TRBJ1-2; 7 bases are a match to TRBD1. Looked up from germline, CDR1 is LNHDA and CDR2 is SQIVND (reference sequence). The V segment lost 3 bases and the J segment 2 bases; nucleotides outside the gene matches: 15. This CDR3 is built from 18 residues. The CDR3 DNA reads as TGTGCCAGTAGTATCCCACTACGGACAGGAGCGAGAAACTATGGCTACACCTTC. This translates into CASSIPLRTGARNYGYTF.

This clone was recorded once. J is TRBJ2-7 and V is TRBV19, with 7 bases fitting TRBD2. CDR1 and CDR2 (germline): LNHDA, SQIVND (reference sequence). V was pared by 1 base and J by 2 bases, with 5 bases of the junction left unmatched. CDR3 size: 15 residues. The CDR3 DNA reads TGTGCCAGTAGTATAGTAGGCGGGAGTCCCTACGAGCAGTACTTC. Protein sequence: CASSIVGGSPYEQYF.

The chain uses TRBV5-1 and TRBJ2-3; the D gene is possibly TRBD2 (5 bases). Trimming stripped 2 bases from V and 0 bases from J, with 7 bases between. The CDR3 has 14 amino acids. Per germline, CDR1 SGHRS and CDR2 YFSETQ. DNA for the CDR3: TGCGCCAGCAGCTTACTAGTTAGCACAGATACGCAGTATTTT. As protein: CASSLLVSTDTQYF.

The chain carries TRBV6-5 and TRBJ2-7; D is perhaps TRBD2 (5 bases). Trimming removed 0 bases at V and 2 bases at J, with 14 bases between. From germline, CDR1 is MNHEY and CDR2 SVGAGI. The CDR3 spans 16 residues. CDR3 residues: CASSYSRGQAPYEQYF. The CDR3 DNA reads TGTGCCAGCAGTTACTCTCGCGGGCAGGCCCCCTACGAGCAGTACTTC.